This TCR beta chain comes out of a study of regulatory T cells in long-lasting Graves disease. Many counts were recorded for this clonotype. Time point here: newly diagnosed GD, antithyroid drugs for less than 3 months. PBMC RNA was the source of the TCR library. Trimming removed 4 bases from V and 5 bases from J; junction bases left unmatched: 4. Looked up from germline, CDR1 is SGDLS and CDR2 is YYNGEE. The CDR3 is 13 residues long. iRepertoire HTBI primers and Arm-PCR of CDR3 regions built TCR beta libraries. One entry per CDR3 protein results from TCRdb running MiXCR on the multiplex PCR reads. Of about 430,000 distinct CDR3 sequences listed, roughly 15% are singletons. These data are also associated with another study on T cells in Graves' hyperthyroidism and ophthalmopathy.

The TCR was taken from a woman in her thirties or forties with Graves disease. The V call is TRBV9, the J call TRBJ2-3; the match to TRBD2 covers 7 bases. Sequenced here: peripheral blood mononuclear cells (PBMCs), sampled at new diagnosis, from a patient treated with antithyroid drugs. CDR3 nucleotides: TGTGCCAGCAGCAAACTAGCGCTAGATACGCAGTATTTT. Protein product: CASSKLALDTQYF.